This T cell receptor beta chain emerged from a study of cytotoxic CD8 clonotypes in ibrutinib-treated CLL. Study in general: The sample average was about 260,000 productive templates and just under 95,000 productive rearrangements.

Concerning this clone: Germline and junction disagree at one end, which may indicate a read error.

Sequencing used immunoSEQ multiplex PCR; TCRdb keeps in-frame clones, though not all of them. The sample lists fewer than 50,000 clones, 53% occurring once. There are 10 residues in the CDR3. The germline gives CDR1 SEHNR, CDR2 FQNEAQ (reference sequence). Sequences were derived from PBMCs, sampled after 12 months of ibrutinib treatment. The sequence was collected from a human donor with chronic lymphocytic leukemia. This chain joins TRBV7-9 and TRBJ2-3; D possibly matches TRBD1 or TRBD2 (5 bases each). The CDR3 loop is CASSEGLLDF. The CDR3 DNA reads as TGTGCCAGCAGCGAGGGGTTACTAGACTTT.